This T cell receptor (beta chain) was sequenced for a study of human T cells and chemical hapten exposure. The study's library attached unique molecular identifiers to single cDNA molecules. In the original analysis: 95,638 TCRs per sample was the median, with a range of 23,224 to 690,600. MiXCR, applied by TCRdb to the RACE reads, yields one record per CDR3 protein. These V and J calls originate from TCRdb's pipeline instead of the authors' own analysis. The sample has some 65,000 distinct CDR3 sequences; approximately 6.1% are singletons. Time point of the sample: healthy volunteer bleed at 6 weeks. Extraction yielded total RNA from whole blood (unfractionated). The length of the CDR3 is 16 residues. V lost 3 bases to trimming and J lost 6 bases; unmatched junction nucleotides: 7. Germline V CDR1 and CDR2: LGHDT, YNNKEL (reference sequence).

The clonotype comes from a female donor in good health. Some clones in this sample may be carry-over from other donors' samples. This chain uses TRBV3-1 with TRBJ2-1, with 11 bases fitting TRBD2. The sample was whole blood. CDR3 sequence (DNA): TGTGCCAGCAGCCACATTACTAGCGGGAGACCCAATGAGCAGTTCTTC. Translation: CASSHITSGRPNEQFF.